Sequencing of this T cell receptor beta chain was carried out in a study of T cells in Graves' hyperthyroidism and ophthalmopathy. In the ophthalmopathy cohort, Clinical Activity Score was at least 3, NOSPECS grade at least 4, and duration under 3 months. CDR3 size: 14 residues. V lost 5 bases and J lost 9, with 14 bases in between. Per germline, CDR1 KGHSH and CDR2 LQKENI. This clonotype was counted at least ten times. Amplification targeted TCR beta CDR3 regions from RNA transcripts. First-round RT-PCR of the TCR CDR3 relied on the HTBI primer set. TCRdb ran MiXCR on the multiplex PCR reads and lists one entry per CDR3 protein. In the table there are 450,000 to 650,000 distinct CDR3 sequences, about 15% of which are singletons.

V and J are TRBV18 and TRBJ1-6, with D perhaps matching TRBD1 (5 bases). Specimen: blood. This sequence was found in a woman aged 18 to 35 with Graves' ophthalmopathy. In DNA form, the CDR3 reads TGTGCCAGCTCAACCCAACGGGGCGGTTCACCCCTCCACTTT. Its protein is CASSTQRGGSPLHF.